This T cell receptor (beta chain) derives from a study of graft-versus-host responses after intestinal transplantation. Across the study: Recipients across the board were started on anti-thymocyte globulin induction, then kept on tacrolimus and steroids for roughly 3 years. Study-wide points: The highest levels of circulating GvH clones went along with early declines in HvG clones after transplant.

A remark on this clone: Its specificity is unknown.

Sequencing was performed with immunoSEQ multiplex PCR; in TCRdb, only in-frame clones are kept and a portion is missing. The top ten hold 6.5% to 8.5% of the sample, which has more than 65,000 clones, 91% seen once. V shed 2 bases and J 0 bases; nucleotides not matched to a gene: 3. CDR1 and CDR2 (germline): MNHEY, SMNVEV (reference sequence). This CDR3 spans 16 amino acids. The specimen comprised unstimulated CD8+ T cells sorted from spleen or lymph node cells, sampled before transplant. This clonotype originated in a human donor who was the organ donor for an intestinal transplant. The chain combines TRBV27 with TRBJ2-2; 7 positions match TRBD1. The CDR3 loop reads CASSLPGGSNTGELFF. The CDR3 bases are TGTGCCAGCAGTTTACCAGGGGGTTCGAACACCGGGGAGCTGTTTTTT.